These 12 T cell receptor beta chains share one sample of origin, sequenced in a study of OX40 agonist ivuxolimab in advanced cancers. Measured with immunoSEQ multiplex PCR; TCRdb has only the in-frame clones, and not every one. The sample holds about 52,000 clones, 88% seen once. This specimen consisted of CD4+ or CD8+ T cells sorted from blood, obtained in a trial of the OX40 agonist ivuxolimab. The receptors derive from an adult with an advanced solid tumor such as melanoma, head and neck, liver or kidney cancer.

CDR3 DNA: TGTGCCAGCAGCAAAGATTACAGGCTTCACTATGGCTACACCTTC. Amino acids: CASSKDYRLHYGYTF. The J gene is TRBJ1-2, the V gene TRBV21-1; the table calls TRBD1, which could not be checked here. TRBV21-1 is shown as a pseudogene. CDR3 size: 15 residues.

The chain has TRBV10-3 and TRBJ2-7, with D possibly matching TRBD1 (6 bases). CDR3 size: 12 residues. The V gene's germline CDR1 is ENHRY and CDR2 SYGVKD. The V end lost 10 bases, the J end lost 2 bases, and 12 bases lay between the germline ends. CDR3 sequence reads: CASQGITYEQYF. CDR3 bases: TGTGCCAGTCAGGGGATTACCTACGAGCAGTACTTC.

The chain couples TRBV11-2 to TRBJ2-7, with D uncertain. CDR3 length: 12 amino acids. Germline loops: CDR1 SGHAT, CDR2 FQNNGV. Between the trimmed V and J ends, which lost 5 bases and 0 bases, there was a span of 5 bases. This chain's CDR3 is CASSPSSYEQYF. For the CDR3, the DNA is TGTGCCAGCAGCCCATCCTCCTACGAGCAGTACTTC.

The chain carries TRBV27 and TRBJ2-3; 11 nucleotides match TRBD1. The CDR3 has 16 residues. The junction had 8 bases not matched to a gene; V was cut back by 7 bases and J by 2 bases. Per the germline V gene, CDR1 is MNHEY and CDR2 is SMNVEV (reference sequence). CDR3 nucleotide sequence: TGTGCCAGCACCAGATGGACAGGGGGCGTCACAGATACGCAGTATTTT. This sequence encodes CASTRWTGGVTDTQYF.

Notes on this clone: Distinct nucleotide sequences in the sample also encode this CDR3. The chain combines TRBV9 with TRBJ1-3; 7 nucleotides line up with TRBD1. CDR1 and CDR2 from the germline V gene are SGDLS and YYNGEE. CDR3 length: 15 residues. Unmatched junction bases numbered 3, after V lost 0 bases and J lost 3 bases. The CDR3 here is CASSVGQGSGNTIYF. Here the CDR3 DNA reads TGTGCCAGCAGCGTAGGACAGGGTAGTGGAAACACCATATATTTT.

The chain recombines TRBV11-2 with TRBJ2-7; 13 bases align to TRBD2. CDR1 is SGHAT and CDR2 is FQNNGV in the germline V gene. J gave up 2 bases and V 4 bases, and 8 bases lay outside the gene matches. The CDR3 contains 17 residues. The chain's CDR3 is CASSWDGLAGVPYEQYF. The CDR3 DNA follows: TGTGCCAGCAGCTGGGATGGACTAGCGGGGGTCCCCTACGAGCAGTACTTC. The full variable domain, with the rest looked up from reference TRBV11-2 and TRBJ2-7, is EAGVAQSPRYKIIEKRQSVAFWCNPISGHATLYWYQQILGQGPKLLIQFQNNGVVDDSQLPKDRFSAERLKGVDSTLKIQPAKLEDSAVYLCASSWDGLAGVPYEQYFGPGTRLTVT.

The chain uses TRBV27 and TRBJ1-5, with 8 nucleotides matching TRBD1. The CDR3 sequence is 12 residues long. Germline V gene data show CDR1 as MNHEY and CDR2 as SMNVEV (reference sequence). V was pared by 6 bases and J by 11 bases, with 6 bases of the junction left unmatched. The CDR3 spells CASRSGGKAQHF. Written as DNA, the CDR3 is TGTGCCAGCAGATCAGGGGGCAAGGCCCAGCATTTT.

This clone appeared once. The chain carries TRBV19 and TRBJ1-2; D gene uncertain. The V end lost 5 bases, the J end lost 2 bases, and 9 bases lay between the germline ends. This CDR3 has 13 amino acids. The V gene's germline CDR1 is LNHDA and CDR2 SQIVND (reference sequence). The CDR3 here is CASSLGPNYGYTF. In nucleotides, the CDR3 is TGTGCCAGTAGTTTAGGCCCGAACTATGGCTACACCTTC.

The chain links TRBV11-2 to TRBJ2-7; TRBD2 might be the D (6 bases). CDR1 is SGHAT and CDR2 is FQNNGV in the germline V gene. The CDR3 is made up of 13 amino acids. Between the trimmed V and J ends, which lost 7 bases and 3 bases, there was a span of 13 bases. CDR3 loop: CASKLGRNYEQYF. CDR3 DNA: TGTGCCAGCAAATTGGGGAGGAACTACGAGCAGTACTTC. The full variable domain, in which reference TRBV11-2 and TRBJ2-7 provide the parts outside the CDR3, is EAGVAQSPRYKIIEKRQSVAFWCNPISGHATLYWYQQILGQGPKLLIQFQNNGVVDDSQLPKDRFSAERLKGVDSTLKIQPAKLEDSAVYLCASKLGRNYEQYFGPGTRLTVT.

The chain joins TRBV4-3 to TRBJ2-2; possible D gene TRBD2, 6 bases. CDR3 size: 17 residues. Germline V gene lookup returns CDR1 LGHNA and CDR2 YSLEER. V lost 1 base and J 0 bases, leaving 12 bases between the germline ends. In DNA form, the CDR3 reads TGCGCCAGCAGCCAAGGGAGGGAGTTGGCGAACACCGGGGAGCTGTTTTTT. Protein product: CASSQGRELANTGELFF.

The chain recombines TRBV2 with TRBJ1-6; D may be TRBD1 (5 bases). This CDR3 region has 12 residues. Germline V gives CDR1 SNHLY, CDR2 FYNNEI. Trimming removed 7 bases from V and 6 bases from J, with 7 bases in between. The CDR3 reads CASIDSNSPLHF. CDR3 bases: TGTGCCAGCATTGACAGTAATTCACCCCTCCACTTT.

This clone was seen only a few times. The CDR3 region has the DNA TGTGCCAGCAGCTTTGACAGGTCTAACTATGGCTACACCTTC. This translates into CASSFDRSNYGYTF. The chain links TRBV5-4 to TRBJ1-2, with D maybe TRBD1 (6 bases). The CDR3 extends over 14 amino acids. Trimming pared 2 bases from V and 0 bases from J, leaving 8 bases between. The germline gives CDR1 SGHNT, CDR2 YYREEE (reference sequence). Using reference TRBV5-4 and TRBJ1-2 for the parts outside the CDR3, the full variable domain is ETGVTQSPTHLIKTRGQQVTLRCSSQSGHNTVSWYQQALGQGPQFIFQYYREEENGRGNFPPRFSGLQFPNYSSELNVNALELDDSALYLCASSFDRSNYGYTFGSGTRLTVV.